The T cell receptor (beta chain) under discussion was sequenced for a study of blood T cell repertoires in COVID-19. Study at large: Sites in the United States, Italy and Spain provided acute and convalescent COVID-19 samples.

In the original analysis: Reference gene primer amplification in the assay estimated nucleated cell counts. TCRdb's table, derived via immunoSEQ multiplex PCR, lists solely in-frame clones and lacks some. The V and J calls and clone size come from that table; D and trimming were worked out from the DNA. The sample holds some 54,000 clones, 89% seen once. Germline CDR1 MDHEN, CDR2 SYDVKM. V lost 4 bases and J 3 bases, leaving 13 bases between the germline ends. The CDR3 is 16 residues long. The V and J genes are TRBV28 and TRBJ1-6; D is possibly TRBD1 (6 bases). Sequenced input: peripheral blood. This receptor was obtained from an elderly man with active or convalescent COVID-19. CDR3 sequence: CASSSATGRYNSPLHF. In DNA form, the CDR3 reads TGTGCCAGCAGTTCCGCGACAGGACGCTATAATTCACCCCTCCACTTT.